One sample yielded the 24 T cell receptor beta chains listed below, sequenced in a study of blood T cell repertoires in COVID-19. Sequenced by immunoSEQ multiplex PCR; TCRdb stores in-frame clones only, minus some. The table has some 170,000 clones, 80% seen once. The sequenced sample was PBMCs or T cells enriched from blood (not recorded which). These receptors all stem from a man in his forties who had recovered from COVID-19.

V usage is TRBV7-2 and J usage is TRBJ1-1, with 11 bases that match TRBD1. The J segment lost 4 bases and the V segment lost 5 bases, leaving 12 bases of the junction unmatched. Germline V lookup: CDR1 SGHTA, CDR2 FQGNSA. The CDR3 loop spans 17 amino acids. The CDR3 DNA follows: TGTGCCAGCAGCGCCACTGGACAGGGGGCTTGGGCCACTGAAGCTTTCTTT. Encoded protein: CASSATGQGAWATEAFF.

V usage is TRBV27 and J usage is TRBJ2-7; 11 positions match TRBD1. Germline loops: CDR1 MNHEY, CDR2 SMNVEV (reference sequence). CDR3 size: 13 residues. The V and J ends lost 7 bases and 3 bases, in that order; junction bases with no gene match: 2. The CDR3 reads CASMGTGGYEQYF. The CDR3 coding sequence is TGTGCCAGCATGGGGACAGGGGGCTACGAGCAGTACTTC.

The chain joins TRBV2 to TRBJ1-2; 8 nucleotides line up with TRBD1. The CDR3 extends over 11 amino acids. V dropped 6 bases and J dropped 10; count of bases not matched to a gene: 4. Germline V CDR1 and CDR2: SNHLY, FYNNEI. CDR3 nucleotide sequence: TGTGCCAGCAGACCGACAGGGGACTACACCTTC. Its translation is CASRPTGDYTF.

The J gene is TRBJ1-1, the V gene TRBV5-5; TRBD1 agrees at 11 bases. The length of the CDR3 is 14 residues. Germline V gene sequence: CDR1 SGHKS, CDR2 YYEKEE (reference sequence). The V and J ends lost 5 bases and 10 bases, in that order; junction bases with no gene match: 10. Written as DNA, the CDR3 is TGTGCCAGCAGTAAAGGACAGGGGGCCCGGGGAGCTTTCTTT. Its translation: CASSKGQGARGAFF. The variable domain in full, with the rest retrieved from reference TRBV5-5 and TRBJ1-1, is DAGVTQSPTHLIKTRGQQVTLRCSPISGHKSVSWYQQVLGQGPQFIFQYYEKEERGRGNFPDRFSARQFPNYSSELNVNALLLGDSALYLCASSKGQGARGAFFGQGTRLTVV.

The chain uses TRBV27 and TRBJ2-3, with 8 bases fitting TRBD1. V trimming: 9 bases; J trimming: 0 bases; junction bases outside the gene matches: 5. The germline gives CDR1 MNHEY, CDR2 SMNVEV (reference sequence). This CDR3 contains 14 residues. The CDR3 loop is CASTRTGSTDTQYF. Written as DNA, the CDR3 is TGTGCCAGTACAAGGACAGGGAGCACAGATACGCAGTATTTT.

This sequence joins TRBV10-1 and TRBJ1-3; tentative D call: TRBD1 (5 bases). The CDR3 sequence is 13 residues long. The V end lost 3 bases, the J end lost 2 bases, and 5 bases lay between the germline ends. Germline CDR1 and CDR2: WNHNN and SYGVQD (reference sequence). The DNA for the CDR3 is TGCGCCAGCAGTGACAGGGCTGGAAACACCATATATTTT. Protein sequence: CASSDRAGNTIYF.

This clone was counted only a few times. The rearrangement uses TRBV6-6 and TRBJ2-6; 8 nucleotides align to TRBD1. CDR1 and CDR2 (germline): MNHNY, SVGAGI (reference sequence). The J segment lost 0 bases and the V segment lost 5 bases, leaving 12 bases of the junction unmatched. The CDR3 runs 19 residues. The CDR3 DNA reads as TGTGCCAGCAGTCCCTCGGACAGGGAGAAAAACTCTGGGGCCAACGTCCTGACTTTC. It yields the protein CASSPSDREKNSGANVLTF.

The V gene is TRBV9, the J gene TRBJ1-6; D perhaps matches TRBD1 (6 bases). The CDR3 runs 15 residues. CDR1 and CDR2 (germline): SGDLS, YYNGEE. The ends were cut back, 1 base at V and 7 bases at J, with 12 bases in the middle. Here the CDR3 reads CASSVSGATNSPLHF. The CDR3 DNA sequence: TGTGCCAGCAGCGTATCAGGGGCTACCAATTCACCCCTCCACTTT.

This clone was counted a single time. DNA for the CDR3: TGTGCCAGCAAGTATAGTAGGAACACTGAAGCTTTCTTT. It codes for CASKYSRNTEAFF. The chain has TRBV11-2 and TRBJ1-1, with unresolved D. V was clipped by 7 bases and J by 1 base, with 10 bases between them. The length of the CDR3 is 13 residues. CDR1 is SGHAT and CDR2 is FQNNGV in the germline V gene.

This clone turned up a few times. The chain couples TRBV5-1 to TRBJ2-3; 8 bases fit TRBD1. CDR1 and CDR2 from the germline V gene are SGHRS and YFSETQ. The V segment lost 4 bases and the J segment 2 bases; nucleotides outside the gene matches: 9. CDR3 length equals 16 residues. As DNA, the CDR3 is TGCGCCAGCAGCCCGCTGGGACAGGAGATCACAGATACGCAGTATTTT. It translates to CASSPLGQEITDTQYF.

The chain joins TRBV18 to TRBJ1-5, with TRBD1 as a possible D gene (5 bases). Trimming cost V 6 bases and J 7 bases, with 22 bases left between them. The CDR3 has 16 amino acids. The germline CDR1 and CDR2 sequences are KGHSH and LQKENI. This chain's CDR3 is CASSPGPAMGGQPQHF. As DNA, the CDR3 is TGTGCCAGCTCGCCTGGACCGGCGATGGGGGGACAGCCCCAGCATTTT. Using reference TRBV18 and TRBJ1-5 for the parts outside the CDR3, the full variable domain is NAGVMQNPRHLVRRRGQEARLRCSPMKGHSHVYWYRQLPEEGLKFMVYLQKENIIDESGMPKERFSAEFPKEGPSILRIQQVVRGDSAAYFCASSPGPAMGGQPQHFGDGTRLSIL.

This clone has only a few counts. This chain joins TRBV5-1 and TRBJ2-3, with D possibly TRBD2 on 5 matching bases. With 0 bases removed from V and 2 bases from J, the gap between germline ends came to 19 bases. This CDR3 has 18 amino acids. CDR1 is SGHRS and CDR2 is YFSETQ in the germline V gene. The CDR3 sequence: CASSLGGINSGYTDTQYF. CDR3 sequence (DNA): TGCGCCAGCAGCTTGGGAGGGATAAATAGTGGCTACACAGATACGCAGTATTTT.

The chain couples TRBV7-9 to TRBJ1-1; 7 bases align to TRBD1. The germline gives CDR1 SEHNR, CDR2 FQNEAQ (reference sequence). CDR3 length: 15 amino acids. Germline trimming cut 6 bases from V and 2 bases from J; bases unmatched to any gene: 9. CDR3 sequence: CASRNKDRINTEAFF. CDR3 DNA: TGTGCCAGCAGGAATAAGGACAGGATTAACACTGAAGCTTTCTTT.

The V call is TRBV9, the J call TRBJ2-7; tentatively, D is TRBD1 (6 bases). With 4 bases removed from V and 7 bases from J, the gap between germline ends came to 27 bases. The CDR3 is 17 residues long. The germline V gene encodes CDR1 SGDLS and CDR2 YYNGEE. CDR3 nucleotide sequence: TGTGCCAGCAGCACTCGCCCTCCGGGACATGAGGTTGTTGAGCAGTACGTC. Its translation is CASSTRPPGHEVVEQYV.

V usage is TRBV19 and J usage is TRBJ2-3; 7 bases are shared with TRBD1. V lost 5 bases, J lost 2 bases, and 7 bases stayed unmatched. This CDR3 has 15 amino acids. Germline lookup yields CDR1 LNHDA and CDR2 SQIVND (reference sequence). CDR3: CASSFGQAITDTQYF. The CDR3 bases are TGTGCCAGTAGTTTCGGACAGGCGATCACAGATACGCAGTATTTT.

The V call is TRBV9, the J call TRBJ1-1; D is possibly TRBD1 (5 bases). From germline, CDR1 is SGDLS and CDR2 YYNGEE. Trimming pared 4 bases from V and 0 bases from J, leaving 22 bases between. The CDR3 contains 18 residues. The CDR3, as DNA: TGTGCCAGCAGCTCAAGGACATACGATTCTTTTATGAACACTGAAGCTTTCTTT. Its translation: CASSSRTYDSFMNTEAFF.

V is TRBV9 and J is TRBJ1-5; 8 nucleotides line up with TRBD1. V trimming: 0 bases; J trimming: 8 bases; junction bases outside the gene matches: 10. This CDR3 has 16 amino acids. Germline V gene sequence: CDR1 SGDLS, CDR2 YYNGEE. In DNA form, the CDR3 reads TGTGCCAGCAGCGTAGATACCAGGGGGCTAGGTGAGCCCCAGCATTTT. Amino acids: CASSVDTRGLGEPQHF.

The chain joins TRBV12-3 or TRBV12-4 to TRBJ1-2; a weak D match, TRBD1 (5 bases). The V end was cut by 5 bases, the J end by 1 base, with 8 bases between. The CDR3 is made up of 13 amino acids. This CDR3 reads CASSRQSNYGYTF. CDR3 DNA: TGTGCCAGCAGTAGACAGAGTAACTATGGCTACACCTTC.

This clone was detected once. This sequence joins TRBV7-9 and TRBJ1-1, with unresolved D. The CDR3 length is 14 residues. V was trimmed by 8 bases and J by 1 base, leaving 14 bases between them. Per germline, CDR1 SEHNR and CDR2 FQNEAQ (reference sequence). The CDR3 is CASSTSYPNTEAFF. As DNA, the CDR3 is TGTGCCAGCTCCACCTCTTATCCGAACACTGAAGCTTTCTTT.

V and J are TRBV11-2 and TRBJ1-1; weak D call: TRBD1 (6 bases). Between the trimmed V and J ends, which lost 5 bases and 1 base, there was a span of 14 bases. The germline CDR1 and CDR2 sequences are SGHAT and FQNNGV. The CDR3 is 15 amino acids. CDR3: CASSKTGTPNTEAFF. Here the CDR3 DNA reads TGTGCCAGCAGCAAAACCGGGACACCGAACACTGAAGCTTTCTTT.

CDR3 amino acids: CASSPPRTGGRNEQYF. The DNA for the CDR3 is TGCGCCAGCAGCCCCCCACGGACAGGGGGCAGGAACGAGCAGTACTTC. The rearrangement links TRBV5-1 to TRBJ2-7, with 11 bases aligning to TRBD1. The CDR3 runs 16 residues. The germline V gene has CDR1 SGHRS and CDR2 YFSETQ. The V and J ends lost 4 bases and 5 bases, in that order; junction bases with no gene match: 11.

The CDR3 here is CASSVEGANNSPLHF. As DNA, the CDR3 is TGTGCCAGCAGCGTGGAGGGGGCAAATAATTCACCCCTCCACTTT. V and J are TRBV9 and TRBJ1-6; TRBD1 matches 7 bases. CDR1 SGDLS and CDR2 YYNGEE come from the germline V gene. V lost 2 bases, J lost 5 bases, and 4 bases stayed unmatched. The length of the CDR3 is 15 residues.

This rearrangement joins TRBV29-1 to TRBJ1-2, with unresolved D. This CDR3 region has 13 residues. Germline-derived CDR1 and CDR2 are SQVTM and ANQGSEA. V lost 4 bases to trimming and J lost 6 bases, with 15 bases between them. CDR3 protein: CSVGSQTSDGYTF. The CDR3 region has the DNA TGCAGCGTTGGCAGCCAGACGAGCGATGGCTACACCTTC.

Note on this clone: A read error may account for a junction end that differs from germline. The chain joins TRBV7-3 to TRBJ1-2; 8 bases align to TRBD1. This CDR3 contains 12 residues. Germline values: CDR1 SGHTA, CDR2 FQGTGA. The CDR3 DNA is TGTGCCAGCAGCCCCGGACAGGGAGTAAGTGCCTTC. Translation gives CASSPGQGVSAF.